A selection of T cell receptor beta chains follows, all from one sample in a study of blood T cell repertoires in COVID-19. TCRdb's table, derived via immunoSEQ multiplex PCR, lists solely in-frame clones and lacks some. The repertoire holds under 200,000 clones, about 90% seen once, with approximately 8.1% in the top ten. The specimen sequenced was PBMCs or T cells enriched from blood (not recorded which). These TCRs come from a woman between 18 and 29 years old who had recovered from COVID-19. CDR3s include the opening cysteine and the closing phenylalanine or tryptophan. Fields, in order: V gene, J gene, D gene, CDR3 protein, CDR3 DNA. The D gene is left open where the match is weak.

TRBV3-1/TRBV3-2	TRBJ1-6	.	CASSQSSGRSSPLHF	TGTGCCAGCAGCCAAAGTTCTGGGAGATCATCACCCCTCCACTTT
TRBV5-6	TRBJ1-6	.	CASSFPEVQGDSPLHF	TGTGCCAGCAGCTTCCCAGAGGTACAGGGTGATTCACCCCTCCACTTT
TRBV6-4	TRBJ2-1	.	CASSDRDNNEQFF	TGTGCCAGCAGTGACCGGGACAACAATGAGCAGTTCTTC
TRBV5-1	TRBJ1-3	TRBD1	CASSQKGTGSSGNTIYF	TGCGCCAGCAGCCAGAAGGGGACAGGGAGCTCTGGAAACACCATATATTTT
TRBV28	TRBJ1-6	.	CASSPQGQAHNSPLHF	TGTGCCAGCAGTCCTCAGGGGCAAGCTCATAATTCACCCCTCCACTTT
TRBV5-8	TRBJ2-5	TRBD1	CASSRGTGVQETQYF	TGTGCCAGCAGCCGAGGGACAGGGGTCCAAGAGACCCAGTACTTC
TRBV6-1	TRBJ2-1	TRBD1	CASSESGGDHNEQFF	TGTGCCAGCAGTGAATCAGGGGGCGACCACAATGAGCAGTTCTTC
TRBV15	TRBJ2-3	.	CATSRERDTDTQYF	TGTGCCACCAGCAGAGAGAGGGACACAGATACGCAGTATTTT
TRBV29-1	TRBJ2-5	.	CSVDQGETQYF	TGCAGCGTTGACCAGGGAGAGACCCAGTACTTC
TRBV3-1/TRBV3-2	TRBJ1-1	.	CASSQEWGPEAFF	TGTGCCAGCAGCCAAGAATGGGGCCCCGAAGCTTTCTTT
TRBV11-2	TRBJ2-4	TRBD1	CASSPTGPKNIQYF	TGTGCCAGCAGCCCGACAGGGCCCAAAAACATTCAGTACTTC
TRBV5-6	TRBJ1-1	TRBD1	CASSPSVRDSPGAFF	TGTGCCAGCAGCCCGTCCGTAAGGGACAGTCCGGGAGCTTTCTTT
TRBV11-2	TRBJ2-7	.	CASSLRGLVLDEQYF	TGTGCCAGCAGCTTGAGAGGGCTCGTACTTGACGAGCAGTACTTC
TRBV12-5	TRBJ1-1	.	CASGLRGDTEAFF	TGTGCTAGTGGTTTGCGGGGAGACACTGAAGCTTTCTTT
TRBV29-1	TRBJ1-4	.	CSVRGSATNEKLFF	TGCAGCGTCCGAGGGTCAGCAACTAATGAAAAACTGTTTTTT
TRBV13	TRBJ2-4	.	CASSLPRVAGKAKNIQYF	TGTGCCAGCAGCTTACCCAGGGTTGCAGGTAAGGCCAAAAACATTCAGTACTTC
TRBV6-2/TRBV6-3	TRBJ1-5	.	CASSFPGGGQPQHF	TGTGCCAGCAGTTTCCCCGGGGGAGGGCAGCCCCAGCATTTT
TRBV25-1	TRBJ1-1	.	CASSGTRNTEAFF	TGTGCCAGCAGTGGCACTCGGAACACTGAAGCTTTCTTT
TRBV6-5	TRBJ2-7	.	CASSYSRAGVEQYF	TGTGCCAGCAGTTACTCGCGGGCAGGGGTCGAGCAGTACTTC
TRBV7-8	TRBJ1-1	.	CASSLEERGRAFF	TGTGCCAGCAGCTTAGAGGAAAGGGGTAGAGCTTTCTTT
TRBV5-1	TRBJ1-2	.	CASSPEGKEYTF	TGCGCCAGCAGCCCGGAGGGAAAAGAATACACCTTC
TRBV4-1	TRBJ2-7	TRBD1	CASSQVGTVSYEQYF	TGCGCCAGCAGCCAAGTTGGGACAGTTTCCTACGAGCAGTACTTC
TRBV4-1	TRBJ1-2	.	CASSHAGEINYGYTF	TGCGCCAGCAGCCATGCAGGGGAAATCAACTATGGCTACACCTTC
TRBV19	TRBJ1-1	.	CASSIFGRYTEAFF	TGTGCCAGTAGTATATTTGGCAGATACACTGAAGCTTTCTTT
TRBV15	TRBJ2-4	TRBD2	CATSSGGLAGGLHKNIQYF	TGTGCCACCAGCAGCGGGGGGCTAGCGGGGGGACTCCACAAAAACATTCAGTACTTC
TRBV9	TRBJ1-4	.	CASSVAGRFNEKLFF	TGTGCCAGCAGCGTAGCCGGCAGGTTCAATGAAAAACTGTTTTTT
TRBV12-3/TRBV12-4	TRBJ1-1	.	CASSFNMNTEAFF	TGTGCCAGCAGTTTTAATATGAACACTGAAGCTTTCTTT